These 22 T cell receptor beta chains share one sample of origin, sequenced in a study of T cell responses to AZD1222 COVID-19 vaccine. Using immunoSEQ multiplex PCR, the repertoire was profiled, and TCRdb retains in-frame clones only, with some absent. The repertoire holds about 130,000 clones, with about nine tenths as singletons. Sample: peripheral blood, taken 28 days after the second AZD1222 dose. The receptors were gathered from an adult who received the AZD1222 COVID-19 vaccine.

The count of this clone is one. The CDR3 here is CASSLVSNEQFF. CDR3 sequence (DNA): TGTGCCAGCAGCTTAGTTTCGAATGAGCAGTTCTTC. The genes are TRBV11-2 and TRBJ2-1; no firm D call. V gave up 1 base and J gave up 7 bases, with 5 bases separating them. The CDR3 runs to 12 residues. Germline V gene data show CDR1 as SGHAT and CDR2 as FQNNGV.

The rearrangement joins TRBV11-2 to TRBJ1-1; TRBD1 agrees at 7 bases. The CDR3 has 14 amino acids. The J segment lost 3 bases and the V segment lost 4 bases, leaving 5 bases of the junction unmatched. CDR1 SGHAT and CDR2 FQNNGV come from the germline V gene. CDR3 bases: TGTGCCAGCAGCTCGCCAGGGGGATACACTGAAGCTTTCTTT. It yields the protein CASSSPGGYTEAFF.

V is TRBV6-2 or TRBV6-3 and J is TRBJ2-1; 8 nucleotides match TRBD2. CDR1 is MNHEY, CDR2 SVGEGT, per germline. Trimming removed 5 bases from V and 8 bases from J; junction bases left unmatched: 14. This CDR3 is built from 16 residues. The DNA of the CDR3 is TGTGCCAGCAGTCCCCTATCAAGCGGGAGCCGAGATGAGCAGTTCTTC. Its translation: CASSPLSSGSRDEQFF.

The chain employs TRBV7-9 and TRBJ2-7; 9 bases map to TRBD1. After removal of 5 bases from V and 0 bases from J, the junction contained 2 bases not matched to a gene. CDR1 is SEHNR and CDR2 is FQNEAQ in the germline V gene (reference sequence). The CDR3 spans 14 residues. CDR3 sequence reads: CASSQDRGSYEQYF. As DNA, the CDR3 is TGTGCCAGCAGCCAGGACAGGGGCTCCTACGAGCAGTACTTC.

The genes are TRBV6-2 or TRBV6-3 and TRBJ1-5, with D possibly TRBD1 on 5 matching bases. The CDR3 is 14 residues long. Germline CDR1 reads MNHEY; CDR2 reads SVGEGT. Trimming stripped 4 bases from V and 5 bases from J, with 12 bases between. Written as DNA, the CDR3 is TGTGCCAGCAGTTTGGGACCCAATTATCAGCCCCAGCATTTT. This codes for CASSLGPNYQPQHF.

The chain links TRBV27 to TRBJ2-2, with 11 bases lining up with TRBD2. Germline CDR1 reads MNHEY; CDR2 reads SMNVEV (reference sequence). The CDR3 runs 15 residues. J was trimmed by 7 bases and V by 7 bases; bases with no gene match: 8. The CDR3 loop reads CASTILAGGDGELFF. In DNA form, the CDR3 reads TGTGCCAGCACGATCCTAGCGGGAGGAGACGGGGAGCTGTTTTTT.

The gene calls are TRBV20-1 and TRBJ2-7; TRBD2 matches at 11 bases. The trim removed 3 bases at V and 0 bases at J, leaving 7 bases unmatched. Germline CDR1 is DFQATT and CDR2 is SNEGSKA (reference sequence). The CDR3 sequence is 16 residues long. The CDR3 DNA reads as TGCAGTGCTAGTGGGACTAGCGGCACACGCTCCTACGAGCAGTACTTC. Translation: CSASGTSGTRSYEQYF.

V gene TRBV29-1 combines with J gene TRBJ2-1; D gene ambiguous. CDR3 length: 13 residues. In germline, CDR1 is SQVTM, CDR2 ANQGSEA. Trimming took 7 bases from V and 5 from J, leaving 15 bases between them. The CDR3: CSAGWTLNNEQFF. CDR3 coding DNA: TGCAGCGCCGGGTGGACCCTTAACAATGAGCAGTTCTTC.

The chain joins TRBV3-1 (or the pseudogene TRBV3-2) to TRBJ1-2, with 7 bases that match TRBD1. Trimming took 6 bases from V and 8 from J; bases not matched to a gene: 9. The CDR3 covers 13 residues. The germline CDR1 and CDR2 sequences are LGHDT and YNNKEL (reference sequence). Here the CDR3 DNA reads TGTGCCAGCAGTCGACAGGGTCGGAGCGGCTACACCTTC. Its protein is CASSRQGRSGYTF.

The chain has TRBV18 and TRBJ2-5; 8 bases map to TRBD2. The CDR3 consists of 17 residues. Germline assignment: CDR1 KGHSH and CDR2 LQKENI. The V gene end was trimmed by 2 bases and the J gene end by 4 bases; junction bases not matched to a gene: 12. The CDR3 region is CASSPTPESGSLETQYF. CDR3 DNA sequence: TGTGCCAGCTCACCAACCCCTGAGAGCGGGAGTTTAGAGACCCAGTACTTC.

The chain links TRBV5-1 to TRBJ2-1, with 12 bases lining up with TRBD1. J gave up 4 bases and V 4 bases, and 3 bases lay outside the gene matches. The CDR3 totals 15 residues. Looked up from germline, CDR1 is SGHRS and CDR2 is YFSETQ. In DNA form, the CDR3 reads TGCGCCAGCAGCGGGGGACAGGGGGCATACAATGAGCAGTTCTTC. Translated: CASSGGQGAYNEQFF.

The chain links TRBV7-9 to TRBJ1-2; D gene uncertain. Trimming stripped 0 bases from V and 5 bases from J, with 4 bases between. This CDR3 is 12 amino acids long. In germline, CDR1 is SEHNR, CDR2 FQNEAQ (reference sequence). The CDR3 region has the DNA TGTGCCAGCAGCTTAGCCGAGTATGGCTACACCTTC. It encodes CASSLAEYGYTF.

This sequence joins TRBV18 and TRBJ2-2, with D possibly TRBD2 on 5 matching bases. V was trimmed by 2 bases and J by 8 bases, leaving 12 bases between them. The CDR3 totals 14 residues. Per the germline V gene, CDR1 is KGHSH and CDR2 is LQKENI. The CDR3 nucleotides read TGTGCCAGCTCACCAGAGGGTCGAACAGGGGAGCTGTTTTTT. It codes for CASSPEGRTGELFF.

V and J are TRBV5-4 and TRBJ2-3; D possibly corresponds to TRBD1 (6 bases). The CDR3 is 16 amino acids. V gave up 0 bases and J gave up 3 bases, with 14 bases separating them. Germline lookup yields CDR1 SGHNT and CDR2 YYREEE (reference sequence). The CDR3 bases are TGTGCCAGCAGCTTGGGTAGGCAGGGGCGGACAGATACGCAGTATTTT. Protein: CASSLGRQGRTDTQYF.

This chain joins TRBV5-6 and TRBJ1-2, with TRBD1 as a possible D gene (5 bases). With 3 bases removed from V and 6 bases from J, the gap between germline ends came to 15 bases. Germline V lookup: CDR1 SGHDT, CDR2 YYEEEE. CDR3 length: 14 amino acids. The CDR3 here is CASSWVRAGDGYTF. In nucleotides, the CDR3 is TGTGCCAGCAGCTGGGTCCGGGCGGGGGATGGCTACACCTTC.

This chain connects TRBV9 to TRBJ2-1, with D possibly being TRBD2 (6 bases). Deletions cut 0 bases from V and 8 bases from J, with 15 bases between. Germline V gene sequence: CDR1 SGDLS, CDR2 YYNGEE. There are 15 residues in the CDR3. The CDR3 DNA reads TGTGCCAGCAGCGTAGGGGCGGGACCAAGGGATGAGCAGTTCTTC. Encoded protein: CASSVGAGPRDEQFF.

The V call is TRBV15, the J call TRBJ2-4, with a weak D call TRBD2 (7 bases). The CDR3 extends over 15 amino acids. Germline values: CDR1 LNHNV, CDR2 YYDKDF (reference sequence). The V end was cut by 2 bases, the J end by 7 bases, with 15 bases between. CDR3 nucleotide sequence: TGTGCCACCAGCAGATACGCACAGGGAGGGAACATTCAGTACTTC. It yields the protein CATSRYAQGGNIQYF.

The chain couples TRBV11-2 to TRBJ2-1; 12 nucleotides line up with TRBD1. This CDR3 has 15 amino acids. Germline values: CDR1 SGHAT, CDR2 FQNNGV. V lost 5 bases and J lost 4; bases outside the gene matches: 3. CDR3 loop: CASSPGQGAYNEQFF. CDR3 nucleotides: TGTGCCAGCAGCCCGGGACAGGGGGCTTACAATGAGCAGTTCTTC.

V gene TRBV7-2 combines with J gene TRBJ2-4; D is unclear. This CDR3 is 14 amino acids long. Germline V gene sequence: CDR1 SGHTA, CDR2 FQGNSA. The V and J ends lost 1 base and 9 bases respectively, with 13 bases between them. In DNA form, the CDR3 reads TGTGCCAGCAGCTTAGTTCTCAGCTCGGGCATTCAGTACTTC. The encoded protein is CASSLVLSSGIQYF.

This sequence joins TRBV11-1 and TRBJ1-3; no clear D gene. Trimming took off 0 bases at V and 1 base at J, with 10 bases between the two ends. The V gene's germline CDR1 is SGHAT and CDR2 FQDESV (reference sequence). The CDR3 has 16 amino acids. The CDR3 DNA reads TGTGCCAGCAGCTTAGCGGGTGGACGTTCTGGAAACACCATATATTTT. This sequence encodes CASSLAGGRSGNTIYF.

The V call is TRBV2, the J call TRBJ1-3; no clear D. In germline, CDR1 is SNHLY, CDR2 FYNNEI. V was cut by 4 bases and J by 0 bases, with 13 bases left in between. CDR3 length: 16 residues. The CDR3 loop is CASSALQTLSGNTIYF. The DNA for the CDR3 is TGTGCCAGCAGTGCGCTACAGACCCTCTCTGGAAACACCATATATTTT.

J is TRBJ1-3 and V is TRBV18; tentative D call: TRBD1 (6 bases). V lost 3 bases to trimming and J lost 2 bases, with 17 bases between them. CDR3 length: 17 residues. CDR1 is KGHSH and CDR2 is LQKENI in the germline V gene. CDR3 sequence reads: CASSPSNGQTPGNTIYF. CDR3 DNA: TGTGCCAGCTCACCGTCGAACGGACAGACTCCTGGAAACACCATATATTTT.